The clone carrying this T cell receptor (beta chain) occurred once. Its antigen remains unidentified. This entry comes from a study of radiotherapy plus CTLA-4 blockade in lung cancer. Study-wide context: An objective response was seen in approximately 17% of patients, and disease control in 25% to 40%. Study-wide results and limits: Increased serum interferon-beta after radiation also reportedly predicted response strongly.

Profiled with immunoSEQ multiplex PCR; TCRdb holds only in-frame clones, not every one. In the table there are about 38,000 clones, 80% to 90% of which are singletons. Ipilimumab CTLA-4 blockade and focal radiation were given to patients with chemo-refractory metastatic non-small-cell lung cancer. This CDR3 has 14 residues. Germline CDR1 and CDR2: SGHKS and YYEKEE (reference sequence). This specimen consisted of peripheral blood, obtained from a patient treated with radiotherapy plus ipilimumab. The chain joins TRBV5-5 to TRBJ2-5; D gene ambiguous. Judging by the DNA end, TRBJ2-7 fits better; the J call may be wrong. The clonotype comes from a human donor with non-small cell lung cancer whose response to radiotherapy plus ipilimumab could not be evaluated. The CDR3, as DNA: TGTGCCAGCAGCCGACTCGGAACCCCCTACGAGCAGTACTTC. Its translation: CASSRLGTPYEQYF.